A selection of T cell receptor beta chains follows, all from one sample in a study of blood T cell repertoires in COVID-19. Clones were sequenced by immunoSEQ multiplex PCR, and TCRdb holds only the in-frame ones, with some missing. Among about 240,000 clones, more than 75% were seen once, and the ten largest hold roughly an eighth. The sequenced sample consisted of peripheral blood. These receptors came from a woman in her fifties or sixties with active or convalescent COVID-19. CDR3s include the opening cysteine and the closing phenylalanine or tryptophan. A D gene is named only where the DNA matches it firmly. Only part of the rows carry a size: once, few, many, or a class if the clone is expanded.

.,TRBD1,TRBV19,TRBJ2-2,TGTGCCAGTAGTGCTTCAGGGGGCCCCACCGGGGAGCTGTTTTTT,CASSASGGPTGELFF
.,TRBD2,TRBV2,TRBJ2-1,TGTGCCAGCAGCCCCGGACTAGCGGGGGGGATCGGCAATGAGCAGTTCTTC,CASSPGLAGGIGNEQFF
.,.,TRBV20-1,TRBJ1-2,TGCAGTGCTAGTAAAGGGGGTGGCTACACCTTC,CSASKGGGYTF
.,TRBD1,TRBV5-1,TRBJ2-5,TGCGCCAGCAGCCGCTTGGGGGGGACAGGGAGTGAGACCCAGTACTTC,CASSRLGGTGSETQYF
.,TRBD1,TRBV7-3,TRBJ1-3,TGTGCCAGCAGCCAAAGGACAGGCCCTGGAAACACCATATATTTT,CASSQRTGPGNTIYF
.,TRBD1,TRBV5-1,TRBJ1-1,TGCGCCAGCAGCTTACAGGGGGACATGAACACTGAAGCTTTCTTT,CASSLQGDMNTEAFF
.,TRBD2,TRBV2,TRBJ2-3,TGTGCCAGCAGAATGGCGGGGGGGACAGATACGCAGTATTTT,CASRMAGGTDTQYF
.,TRBD2,TRBV5-1,TRBJ2-6,TGCGCCAGCAGCTTGGAGGAGGTTGGGACTAGCGGATCTGGGGCCAACGTCCTGACTTTC,CASSLEEVGTSGSGANVLTF
.,.,TRBV10-2,TRBJ1-6,TGCGCCAGCAGTGACCCGAATTCACCCCTCCACTTT,CASSDPNSPLHF
once,.,TRBV21-1,TRBJ1-5,TGTGCCAGCAGCAGCTCTGAGGTAACACGGCCCCTTAACCCCAATCAGCCCCAGCATTTT,CASSSSEVTRPLNPNQPQHF
.,.,TRBV30,TRBJ1-2,TGTGCCTGGACCCCTACGGGGGTGTATGGCTACACCTTC,CAWTPTGVYGYTF
few,.,TRBV5-6,TRBJ2-5,TGTGCCAGCAGCTTGTTCCAGGGCCAAGAGACCCAGTACTTC,CASSLFQGQETQYF
.,.,TRBV7-9,TRBJ2-5,TGTGCCAGCAGCTTAGGCAGGGCCCAAGAGACCCAGTACTTC,CASSLGRAQETQYF
.,.,TRBV9,TRBJ1-2,TGTGCCAGCAGCGGACAGTACAATGGCTACACCTTC,CASSGQYNGYTF
few,.,TRBV11-2,TRBJ2-2,TGTGCCAGCAGGGAGCGGGCAGGGTCTACCGGGGAGCTGTTTTTT,CASRERAGSTGELFF
.,TRBD1,TRBV18,TRBJ2-3,TGTGCCAGCTCACCAAGAACAGGGGCAAAGGATACGCAGTATTTT,CASSPRTGAKDTQYF
.,TRBD2,TRBV19,TRBJ2-3,TGTGCCAGTAGTATAGTTCTAGCGGGGGGGGATACGCAGTATTTT,CASSIVLAGGDTQYF
.,.,TRBV4-2,TRBJ2-6,TGTGCCAGCAGCCATGGGGTGCAGGGGACTGGGGCCAACGTCCTGACTTTC,CASSHGVQGTGANVLTF
.,TRBD2,TRBV30,TRBJ2-3,TGTGCCTGGAGCTCCCTAGCGGGGGGAGGGGATACGCAGTATTTT,CAWSSLAGGGDTQYF
.,TRBD2,TRBV28,TRBJ2-7,TGTGCCAGCAGCCTAAGGACTAGCGGGGCCATCTCCTACGAGCAGTACTTC,CASSLRTSGAISYEQYF
.,.,TRBV30,TRBJ1-4,TGTGCCTGGACCCGACTAGGGGAAAAACTGTTTTTT,CAWTRLGEKLFF
.,TRBD1,TRBV18,TRBJ2-5,TGTGCCAGCTCACAGGGGACAGGGCAAGAGACCCAGTACTTC,CASSQGTGQETQYF
.,.,TRBV2,TRBJ2-1,TGTGCCAGCAGACAGCCTTATGAGCAGTTCTTC,CASRQPYEQFF
.,.,TRBV5-6,TRBJ1-2,TGTGCCAGCGTCAGGGCGGATAACTATGGCTACACCTTC,CASVRADNYGYTF
.,TRBD1,TRBV3-1/TRBV3-2,TRBJ1-2,TGTGCCAGCAGCCAAAGGGGGACAGGGAGCTATGGCTACACCTTC,CASSQRGTGSYGYTF
.,.,TRBV27,TRBJ1-6,TGTGCCAGCAGTTCCCCTACTGACAGGTTTTATTCACCCCTCCACTTT,CASSSPTDRFYSPLHF
.,.,TRBV9,TRBJ1-2,TGTGCCAGCAGCGCCCCGGGAGAGCATTCCGGCTACACCTTC,CASSAPGEHSGYTF
.,.,TRBV15,TRBJ1-1,TGTGCCACCAGCAGAGGCCTTTCGAGGACTGAAGCTTTCTTT,CATSRGLSRTEAFF
.,.,TRBV11-2,TRBJ2-7,TGTGCCAGCAGCTCCCAATGGTACCGTTCGGGTGAGCAGTACTTC,CASSSQWYRSGEQYF
.,TRBD2,TRBV19,TRBJ2-2,TGTGCAAGTAGGGCTAGCGGGAACACCGGGGAGCTGTTTTTT,CASRASGNTGELFF
.,TRBD1,TRBV6-5,TRBJ2-5,TGTGCCAGCAGTTACTCGACGGGCAGGGGGCAGGAGACCCAGTACTTC,CASSYSTGRGQETQYF
.,TRBD1,TRBV7-2,TRBJ1-2,TGTGCCAGCAGCATTCAGACAGGGGAGCAGGGCTACACCTTC,CASSIQTGEQGYTF
.,.,TRBV12-3/TRBV12-4,TRBJ1-2,TGTGCCAGCTTTAGGCAACAGGGCTATGGCTACACCTTC,CASFRQQGYGYTF
once,TRBD1,TRBV10-1,TRBJ1-6,TGCGCCAGCAGTGACAGGGGGAGTAATTCACCCCTCCACTTT,CASSDRGSNSPLHF
.,TRBD2,TRBV7-2,TRBJ2-1,TGTGCCAGCAGCCTAACTACTAGCGGGGGGCGTGAGCAGTTCTTC,CASSLTTSGGREQFF
.,.,TRBV6-1,TRBJ1-6,TGTGCCAGCAGTGAACAGGGTGTGGGGAATTCACCCCTCCACTTT,CASSEQGVGNSPLHF
.,.,TRBV4-3,TRBJ1-2,TGCGCCAGCAGCCAGGAACCACAGCTCTATGGCTACACCTTC,CASSQEPQLYGYTF
.,.,TRBV7-9,TRBJ2-1,TGTGCCAGCAGCTTAGCCCAGGGGGGTCCCTACAATGAGCAGTTCTTC,CASSLAQGGPYNEQFF
.,TRBD1,TRBV6-5,TRBJ1-5,TGTGCCAGCAGCGGTTCCCAGGGCAGGGGGCAGCCCCAGCATTTT,CASSGSQGRGQPQHF
.,.,TRBV9,TRBJ1-1,TGTGCCAGCAGCGTAGCTCCCGTGGGGCCCGGGGGGTTT,CASSVAPVGPGGF
.,.,TRBV9,TRBJ2-1,TGTGCCAGCAGCGTAGCCCTAGCTGATAATGAGCAGTTCTTC,CASSVALADNEQFF
.,.,TRBV1,TRBJ2-1,TGCACCAGCAGCCAAGAGCCTAACTTAACCCACAATGAGCAGTTCTTC,CTSSQEPNLTHNEQFF
.,.,TRBV5-4,TRBJ1-2,TGTGCCAGCAGCTTAGGGGGGGTCCTTAACTATGGCTACACCTTC,CASSLGGVLNYGYTF
.,.,TRBV7-8,TRBJ1-2,TGTGCCAGCAGCCTGGACATGAACTATGGCTACACCTTC,CASSLDMNYGYTF
.,TRBD1,TRBV7-9,TRBJ1-3,TGTGCCAGAGGGGGCACAGGGCGCGGAAACACCATATATTTT,CARGGTGRGNTIYF
.,.,TRBV5-5,TRBJ2-7,TGTGCCAGCAGGCGTACAGAGACCTACGAGCAGTACTTC,CASRRTETYEQYF
once,TRBD1,TRBV6-5,TRBJ1-5,TGTGCCAGCAGTACCCAGGGGGGTCAGCCCCAGCATTTT,CASSTQGGQPQHF
.,TRBD1,TRBV6-2/TRBV6-3,TRBJ1-1,TGTGCCAGCAGTTCCAGACAGGGAAGGGGTATCATGAACACTGAAGCTTTCTTT,CASSSRQGRGIMNTEAFF
few,TRBD1,TRBV5-5,TRBJ1-5,TGTGCCAGCAGCCAAACTGAGGGGGCGGGCAATCAGCCCCAGCATTTT,CASSQTEGAGNQPQHF